The 15 T cell receptor beta chains reported below all come from one sample, sequenced in a study of blood T cell repertoires in COVID-19. Sequencing used immunoSEQ multiplex PCR; TCRdb keeps in-frame clones, though not all of them. The sample comprises about 310,000 clones, roughly 91% of which are singletons, and 1% rests with the top ten. The sequenced sample consisted of peripheral blood. The receptors here all came from a man between 50 and 59 years old with active or convalescent COVID-19.

V usage is TRBV25-1 and J usage is TRBJ2-2, with 10 bases that match TRBD1. J gave up 6 bases and V 1 base, and 8 bases lay outside the gene matches. The CDR3 has 17 residues. The germline CDR1 and CDR2 sequences are MGHDK and SYGVNS. Here the CDR3 reads CASSEWEGTGEAGELFF. In DNA form, the CDR3 reads TGTGCCAGCAGTGAATGGGAGGGGACAGGGGAGGCCGGGGAGCTGTTTTTT.

The V and J genes are TRBV10-1 and TRBJ1-2, with 7 bases aligning to TRBD1. Germline V gives CDR1 WNHNN, CDR2 SYGVQD (reference sequence). The CDR3 runs to 16 residues. The junction had 8 bases not matched to a gene; V was cut back by 0 bases and J by 4 bases. In DNA, the CDR3 is TGCGCCAGCAGTGAGTCGCAAAGGGGGCCAGCCTATGGCTACACCTTC. This codes for CASSESQRGPAYGYTF.

The CDR3 loop reads CASSSGTSGKSSYNEQFF. In DNA, the CDR3 is TGCGCCAGCAGCTCCGGGACTAGCGGGAAGAGCTCCTACAATGAGCAGTTCTTC. V usage is TRBV5-1 and J usage is TRBJ2-1; 13 bases are shared with TRBD2. Trimming at V came to 3 bases and at J to 0 bases, leaving 6 bases not matched to a gene. Germline V gene data show CDR1 as SGHRS and CDR2 as YFSETQ. The CDR3 is 18 amino acids.

The chain couples TRBV30 to TRBJ2-1; D is unresolved. The germline V gene has CDR1 GTSNPN and CDR2 SVGIG (reference sequence). Trimming removed 2 bases at V and 11 bases at J, with 7 bases between. This CDR3 comprises 10 residues. The CDR3, as DNA: TGTGCCTGGAGTTCAGGCAAGCAGTTCTTC. This gives the protein CAWSSGKQFF.

The chain recombines TRBV5-1 with TRBJ2-1, with 10 bases identical to TRBD2. This CDR3 spans 16 amino acids. The ends lost 6 bases at V and 5 bases at J; junction bases unmatched: 11. Germline CDR1 reads SGHRS; CDR2 reads YFSETQ. The CDR3 is CASITTPLAGDNEQFF. CDR3 nucleotides: TGCGCCAGCATCACAACCCCCCTAGCGGGAGACAATGAGCAGTTCTTC.

The gene calls are TRBV23-1 and TRBJ2-1, with 12 nucleotides matching TRBD1. TRBV23-1 is marked as an open reading frame, function uncertain. The junction had 11 bases not matched to a gene; V was cut back by 6 bases and J by 14 bases. The CDR3 spans 14 residues. Here the CDR3 DNA reads TGCGCCAGCAGCCTCGCTCCGGGACAGGGGGCGAAGTTCTTC. Its translation: CASSLAPGQGAKFF.

The V gene is TRBV2, the J gene TRBJ2-7; TRBD2 aligns across 7 bases. Germline V lookup: CDR1 SNHLY, CDR2 FYNNEI. There are 14 residues in the CDR3. J gave up 7 bases and V 6 bases, and 12 bases lay outside the gene matches. This chain's CDR3 is CASRRAGSTSEQYF. As DNA, the CDR3 is TGTGCCAGCAGAAGAGCGGGAAGTACGTCGGAGCAGTACTTC.

The chain couples TRBV7-9 to TRBJ1-1; maybe TRBD1 (5 bases). Per germline, CDR1 SEHNR and CDR2 FQNEAQ (reference sequence). The CDR3 has 14 amino acids. V was cut by 2 bases and J by 3 bases, with 10 bases left in between. CDR3 nucleotides: TGTGCCAGCAGCTTACAGGGTCCCGACACTGAAGCTTTCTTT. Protein: CASSLQGPDTEAFF.

This chain connects TRBV7-3 to TRBJ2-1, with D possibly matching TRBD1 (5 bases). CDR1 and CDR2 from the germline V gene are SGHTA and FQGTGA. V lost 0 bases to trimming and J lost 8 bases, with 5 bases between them. The CDR3 loop spans 12 amino acids. The CDR3 here is CASSLTGHEQFF. The CDR3 nucleotides read TGTGCCAGCAGCTTAACGGGGCATGAGCAGTTCTTC. The complete variable domain, with remaining parts taken from reference TRBV7-3 and TRBJ2-1, reads GAGVSQTPSNKVTEKGKYVELRCDPISGHTALYWYRQSLGQGPEFLIYFQGTGAADDSGLPNDRFFAVRPEGSVSTLKIQRTERGDSAVYLCASSLTGHEQFFGPGTRLTVL.

This sequence joins TRBV4-3 and TRBJ2-2; maybe TRBD1 (5 bases). CDR1 LGHNA and CDR2 YSLEER come from the germline V gene. CDR3 size: 14 residues. The V and J ends lost 4 bases and 13 bases respectively, with 19 bases between them. CDR3 loop: CASSLTGDGPWLFF. The DNA of the CDR3 is TGCGCCAGCAGCCTAACAGGAGATGGCCCCTGGCTGTTTTTT.

The chain uses TRBV6-5 and TRBJ1-4; no firm D call. This CDR3 has 13 amino acids. CDR1 and CDR2 from the germline V gene are MNHEY and SVGAGI. With 2 bases removed from V and 5 bases from J, the gap between germline ends came to 6 bases. The CDR3 region has the DNA TGTGCCAGCAGTTACCCGGGGAATGAAAAACTGTTTTTT. Its protein is CASSYPGNEKLFF.

This chain uses TRBV7-3 with TRBJ1-5; TRBD1 might be the D (5 bases). Germline CDR1 reads SGHTA; CDR2 reads FQGTGA. The CDR3 contains 14 residues. Trimming shortened V by 7 bases and J by 7 bases, and 17 bases separated the two germline ends. CDR3 DNA sequence: TGTGCCAGCACCCTCAGGGTTTTAGGGCAGCCCCAGCATTTT. It yields the protein CASTLRVLGQPQHF.

The chain combines TRBV21-1 with TRBJ2-3; TRBD2 reflects the table's D call only, with no check against the DNA. TRBV21-1 is termed a pseudogene. This CDR3 has 16 amino acids. CDR3 residues: CASSFFAGALTDTQYF. Written as DNA, the CDR3 is TGTGCCAGCAGCTTCTTCGCGGGAGCGTTAACAGATACGCAGTATTTT.

The chain carries TRBV29-1 and TRBJ1-4; no clear D gene. The CDR3 runs to 13 residues. Between the trimmed V and J ends, which lost 4 bases and 7 bases, there was a span of 13 bases. CDR1 is SQVTM, CDR2 ANQGSEA, per germline. CDR3 nucleotides: TGCAGCGTTGGATGGGGAGGAGGTGAAAAACTGTTTTTT. Translation gives CSVGWGGGEKLFF.

The chain couples TRBV2 to TRBJ2-5; possible D gene TRBD2, 6 bases. The ends were cut back, 3 bases at V and 3 bases at J, with 8 bases in the middle. The germline CDR1 and CDR2 sequences are SNHLY and FYNNEI. The CDR3 is 13 amino acids. For the CDR3, the DNA is TGTGCCAGCAGTGATTGGGGGGAAGAGACCCAGTACTTC. This encodes CASSDWGEETQYF.